This T cell receptor beta chain derives from a study of blood T cell repertoires in COVID-19. Across the whole study: COVID-19 samples collected from the United States, Italy and Spain covered acute and convalescent phases. T cells, B-cell-depleted T cells, or PBMCs provided the cDNA or gDNA that served as material.

Under the authors' procedure: For nucleated cells, counts were estimated from reference gene primer amplification. The assay was immunoSEQ multiplex PCR, and TCRdb's table has in-frame clones only and misses some. V, J and clone size are those of that table, while D and trimming were read from the DNA. The table has roughly 200,000 clones, 70% to 90% seen once. The CDR3 length is 17 residues. V shed 2 bases and J 2 bases; nucleotides not matched to a gene: 9. Germline V gives CDR1 LNHDA, CDR2 SQIVND (reference sequence). What was sequenced was peripheral blood. The V gene is TRBV19, the J gene TRBJ2-1; 7 nucleotides agree with TRBD1. The clonotype was recovered from a man between 60 and 70 years old with active or convalescent COVID-19. The CDR3 loop reads CASSIRGQGTTYNEQFF. DNA of the CDR3: TGTGCCAGTAGTATAAGGGGGCAGGGAACGACCTACAATGAGCAGTTCTTC. Together with reference TRBV19 and TRBJ2-1, the CDR3 gives the full variable domain: DGGITQSPKYLFRKEGQNVTLSCEQNLNHDAMYWYRQDPGQGLRLIYYSQIVNDFQKGDIAEGYSVSREKKESFPLTVTSAQKNPTAFYLCASSIRGQGTTYNEQFFGPGTRLTVL.